The next 25 T cell receptor beta chains were all read from a single sample in a study of cytomegalovirus exposure and HLA in healthy donors. Some clones are missing from TCRdb's copy, which holds only in-frame ones; the method was immunoSEQ multiplex PCR. Here the sample spans some 260,000 clones, roughly 84% being singletons. The sequencing input was PBMCs. All receptors come from a man younger than 35 in good health and CMV-seropositive.

The V and J genes are TRBV14 and TRBJ1-2, with D possibly being TRBD1 (6 bases). Germline CDR1 SGHDN, CDR2 FVKESK. This CDR3 is built from 15 residues. Trimming took 4 bases from V and 6 from J, leaving 18 bases between them. DNA of the CDR3: TGTGCCAGCAGCCGGATGTTACAGGGAAGAGATGGCTACACCTTC. Protein sequence: CASSRMLQGRDGYTF.

The rearrangement joins TRBV6-1 to TRBJ1-2; D remains ambiguous. Between the trimmed V and J ends, which lost 3 bases and 1 base, there was a span of 6 bases. Looked up from germline, CDR1 is MNHNS and CDR2 is SASEGT. The CDR3 has 13 amino acids. The CDR3 reads CASSEGNNYGYTF. In DNA form, the CDR3 reads TGTGCCAGCAGTGAGGGAAATAACTATGGCTACACCTTC.

V usage is TRBV6-5 and J usage is TRBJ2-7; no firm D call. CDR3 length equals 13 residues. Trimming pared 8 bases from V and 0 bases from J, leaving 11 bases between. Germline V gene sequence: CDR1 MNHEY, CDR2 SVGAGI. The CDR3 bases are TGTGCCAGCGAACACTTAGGCTCCTACGAGCAGTACTTC. This encodes CASEHLGSYEQYF.

The CDR3: CASSYFDGFNEKLFF. The DNA for the CDR3 is TGTGCCAGCAGTTACTTCGACGGATTTAATGAAAAACTGTTTTTT. The V and J genes are TRBV6-5 and TRBJ1-4, with D unclear. The V end was cut by 1 base, the J end by 4 bases, with 10 bases between. Germline-derived CDR1 and CDR2 are MNHEY and SVGAGI. This CDR3 has 15 amino acids.

This clone was seen a handful of times. This sequence joins TRBV6-6 and TRBJ1-2; 8 bases map to TRBD1. Germline V CDR1 and CDR2: MNHNY, SVGAGI (reference sequence). CDR3 size: 14 residues. Trimming removed 3 bases from V and 3 bases from J; junction bases left unmatched: 3. CDR3 DNA: TGTGCCAGCAGTTATCAGGGGGCTGACTATGGCTACACCTTC. Translated, it gives CASSYQGADYGYTF.

The chain couples TRBV29-1 to TRBJ2-3; D possibly corresponds to TRBD1 (6 bases). Trimming cost V 1 base and J 7 bases, with 15 bases left between them. The germline gives CDR1 SQVTM, CDR2 ANQGSEA. There are 14 residues in the CDR3. The CDR3 bases are TGCAGCGTTGAAGCGTGGATGGGGGCAAATACGCAGTATTTT. Protein sequence: CSVEAWMGANTQYF.

The J gene is TRBJ2-6, the V gene TRBV6-1; D not certain. Germline values: CDR1 MNHNS, CDR2 SASEGT. Trimming took off 7 bases at V and 1 base at J, with 5 bases between the two ends. The CDR3 totals 13 residues. The CDR3 loop is CASTESGANVLTF. CDR3 nucleotides: TGTGCCAGCACAGAGTCTGGGGCCAACGTCCTGACTTTC.

The rearrangement links TRBV13 to TRBJ2-1, with D uncertain. In germline, CDR1 is PRHDT, CDR2 FYEKMQ (reference sequence). CDR3 length: 14 amino acids. Between the trimmed V and J ends, which lost 1 base and 0 bases, there was a span of 4 bases. In DNA form, the CDR3 reads TGTGCCAGCAGCTTAGCCCACTCCTACAATGAGCAGTTCTTC. Translated: CASSLAHSYNEQFF.

This chain links TRBV4-2 with TRBJ2-1; 8 bases map to TRBD2. This CDR3 comprises 16 residues. Losses at the gene ends were 1 base for V and 1 base for J; bases not matched to a gene: 3. CDR1 is LGHNA and CDR2 is YNFKEQ in the germline V gene. In DNA, the CDR3 is TGTGCCAGCAGCCAAGGTGGCGGGAGGTCCTACAATGAGCAGTTCTTC. Residues: CASSQGGGRSYNEQFF.

The V gene is TRBV29-1, the J gene TRBJ1-3; 8 bases align to TRBD1. The CDR3 length is 12 residues. Losses at the gene ends were 4 bases for V and 8 bases for J; bases not matched to a gene: 4. Germline CDR1 reads SQVTM; CDR2 reads ANQGSEA. CDR3 nucleotide sequence: TGCAGCGTTGCGCAGGGGGCTGACACCATATATTTT. Translation gives CSVAQGADTIYF. The full variable domain, completed using reference TRBV29-1 and TRBJ1-3, is SAVISQKPSRDICQRGTSLTIQCQVDSQVTMMFWYRQQPGQSLTLIATANQGSEATYESGFVIDKFPISRPNLTFSTLTVSNMSPEDSSIYLCSVAQGADTIYFGEGSWLTVV.

The chain has TRBV5-4 and TRBJ1-1; D remains unclear. Germline values: CDR1 SGHNT, CDR2 YYREEE (reference sequence). Trimming stripped 5 bases from V and 6 bases from J, with 14 bases between. This CDR3 is built from 13 residues. The CDR3 DNA reads as TGTGCCAGCAGTACGCCCCTCGGGGCTGAAGCTTTCTTT. The encoded protein is CASSTPLGAEAFF.

V gene TRBV6-5 combines with J gene TRBJ2-1, with 15 bases lining up with TRBD2. The CDR3 contains 14 residues. Looked up from germline, CDR1 is MNHEY and CDR2 is SVGAGI. The junction had 1 base not matched to a gene; V was cut back by 6 bases and J by 7 bases. The CDR3 sequence: CASRGLAGGNEQFF. The CDR3 DNA reads as TGTGCCAGCAGGGGACTAGCGGGAGGTAATGAGCAGTTCTTC.

The genes are TRBV5-8 and TRBJ2-1; D might be TRBD1 (8 bases). Trimming stripped 4 bases from V and 5 bases from J, with 22 bases between. This CDR3 is built from 17 residues. Germline loops: CDR1 SGHTS, CDR2 YDEGEE. The CDR3 nucleotides are TGTGCCAGCAGCGTAGGGACAGGCCGGACTAGGGACAATGAGCAGTTCTTC. Amino acids: CASSVGTGRTRDNEQFF.

The V and J genes are TRBV28 and TRBJ1-5; maybe TRBD1 (6 bases). V was pared by 6 bases and J by 4 bases, with 16 bases between. The CDR3 is 15 residues long. Germline CDR1 and CDR2: MDHEN and SYDVKM. The CDR3 sequence is CASSTGGLGNQPQHF. Here the CDR3 DNA reads TGTGCCAGCAGCACTGGGGGGCTCGGAAATCAGCCCCAGCATTTT.

The V gene is TRBV19, the J gene TRBJ1-2; 7 bases agree with TRBD1. The CDR3 is 16 amino acids. CDR1 is LNHDA, CDR2 SQIVND, per germline (reference sequence). V trimming: 3 bases; J trimming: 4 bases; junction bases outside the gene matches: 11. CDR3 DNA: TGTGCCAGTAGTATTGATAGGGGGCAAAGAATCTATGGCTACACCTTC. It translates to CASSIDRGQRIYGYTF.

The chain is built from TRBV6-5 and TRBJ2-3; D unresolved. CDR3 length equals 15 residues. Germline V gives CDR1 MNHEY, CDR2 SVGAGI. Between the trimmed V and J ends, which lost 0 bases and 4 bases, there was a span of 11 bases. The CDR3 region has the DNA TGTGCCAGCAGTTACTCGACCAGTCTTGCAGATACGCAGTATTTT. Translation gives CASSYSTSLADTQYF.

This clone was found a few times. This chain uses TRBV7-2 with TRBJ2-3; D remains unclear. The V gene lost 2 bases and the J gene lost 0 bases, with 3 bases spanning the gap. There are 13 residues in the CDR3. Germline loops: CDR1 SGHTA, CDR2 FQGNSA. The CDR3 DNA reads as TGTGCCAGCAGCTTACCTAGCACAGATACGCAGTATTTT. It is translated as CASSLPSTDTQYF.

The chain couples TRBV5-1 to TRBJ1-2, with D tentatively TRBD1 (5 bases). Germline values: CDR1 SGHRS, CDR2 YFSETQ. The CDR3 spans 14 residues. V lost 4 bases and J lost 4, with 14 bases in between. CDR3 in DNA: TGCGCCAGCAGCGCGGGGGACGGAATCTATGGCTACACCTTC. Its protein is CASSAGDGIYGYTF. Looking up the rest from reference TRBV5-1 and TRBJ1-2 gives the full variable domain: KAGVTQTPRYLIKTRGQQVTLSCSPISGHRSVSWYQQTPGQGLQFLFEYFSETQRNKGNFPGRFSGRQFSNSRSEMNVSTLELGDSALYLCASSAGDGIYGYTFGSGTRLTVV.

This chain links TRBV4-1 with TRBJ2-7, with D hard to call. Trimming shortened V by 0 bases and J by 0 bases, and 12 bases separated the two germline ends. The CDR3 has 16 amino acids. The germline CDR1 and CDR2 sequences are MGHRA and YSYEKL. The CDR3 reads CASSQDRSVSSYEQYF. As DNA, the CDR3 is TGCGCCAGCAGCCAAGATAGATCGGTGAGCTCCTACGAGCAGTACTTC.

The V call is TRBV27, the J call TRBJ2-5, with TRBD2 matching over 7 bases. CDR3 size: 15 residues. CDR1 is MNHEY, CDR2 SMNVEV, per germline (reference sequence). V was clipped by 7 bases and J by 4 bases; unmatched bases: 12. CDR3 amino acids: CASNPRGRATETQYF. CDR3 DNA sequence: TGTGCCAGCAACCCCCGGGGGAGGGCAACAGAGACCCAGTACTTC.

The chain uses TRBV2 and TRBJ1-3, with D hard to call. The germline V gene has CDR1 SNHLY and CDR2 FYNNEI. V was clipped by 1 base and J by 0 bases, with 10 bases between them. CDR3 length equals 16 residues. The chain's CDR3 is CASSEELQHSGNTIYF. CDR3 coding DNA: TGTGCCAGCAGTGAAGAGTTGCAGCACTCTGGAAACACCATATATTTT.

The chain uses TRBV6-4 and TRBJ2-7; 8 positions match TRBD2. There are 16 residues in the CDR3. V lost 6 bases, J lost 0 bases, and 10 bases stayed unmatched. CDR1 MRHNA and CDR2 SNTAGT come from the germline V gene. CDR3 region: CASRGPGLVGSYEQYF. In nucleotides, the CDR3 is TGTGCCAGCAGGGGTCCGGGACTAGTAGGCTCCTACGAGCAGTACTTC.

This clone was seen a single time. The rearrangement links TRBV6-5 to TRBJ2-5; D call uncertain. CDR3 size: 15 residues. Trimming left V 1 base short and J 0 bases short, with 9 bases between. Germline CDR1 and CDR2: MNHEY and SVGAGI. This chain's CDR3 is CASSYFGQNQETQYF. The CDR3 DNA sequence: TGTGCCAGCAGTTACTTCGGCCAAAACCAAGAGACCCAGTACTTC.

The chain links TRBV27 to TRBJ2-1; 10 positions match TRBD2. The CDR3 consists of 15 residues. CDR1 is MNHEY, CDR2 SMNVEV, per germline (reference sequence). V trimming: 6 bases; J trimming: 2 bases; junction bases outside the gene matches: 4. The chain's CDR3 is CASSISGGAYNEQFF. DNA for the CDR3: TGTGCCAGCAGCATAAGCGGGGGGGCCTACAATGAGCAGTTCTTC.

This clone was counted between two and nine times. This sequence joins TRBV5-5 and TRBJ1-5, with D hard to call. This CDR3 has 13 residues. Per germline, CDR1 SGHKS and CDR2 YYEKEE (reference sequence). V dropped 1 base and J dropped 5 bases, with 7 bases sitting between them. CDR3 sequence (DNA): TGTGCCAGCAGCTTGTATGTAGATCAGCCCCAGCATTTT. Encoded protein: CASSLYVDQPQHF.